This T cell receptor (beta chain) was obtained from a study of OX40 agonist ivuxolimab in advanced cancers. Study-wide context: Intravenous ivuxolimab was administered to patients every 2 weeks at 0.01 to 10 mg/kg. Study observations and caveats: The average count of expanded clones was higher among CD8+ T cells than among CD4+. Also present in some nonresponders was a low level of normalized T-cell clonal expansion.

As to this clone: The antigen is undetermined.

Blood sampling was done at baseline, cycle 4 day 1, and cycle 7 day 1. This table comes from immunoSEQ multiplex PCR, and its TCRdb copy is limited to in-frame clones, with some not included. The data show under 55,000 clones, roughly 90% seen once. Trimming removed 4 bases from V and 6 bases from J, with 23 bases in between. CDR1 and CDR2 from the germline V gene are MGHRA and YSYEKL. The CDR3 loop spans 17 amino acids. This chain connects TRBV4-1 to TRBJ2-3; D might be TRBD2 (7 bases). The material was CD4+ or CD8+ T cells sorted from blood, obtained in a trial of the OX40 agonist ivuxolimab. The TCR comes from an adult with an advanced solid tumor such as melanoma, head and neck, liver or kidney cancer. The CDR3 DNA reads as TGCGCCAGCAGCCCATACGAAGGGGGGGTTGGTGGTGATACGCAGTATTTT. Residues: CASSPYEGGVGGDTQYF.